Detailed here is one TCR beta chain. The sample is drawn from a study of CD8 T cells in Susac syndrome. The authors sequenced TCR beta from blood CD8+ and CD4+ T cells. Negative isolation was used for CD8+ and CD4+ T cells, and FACS enrichment was applied to TEMRA cells. Random hexamers primed reverse transcription of 0.5 to 1 ug RNA. TCRdb called the immunoSEQ multiplex PCR reads again in MiXCR, with one record for every CDR3 protein. The sample shows a few hundred thousand distinct CDR3 sequences, 93% of them seen only once. Germline assignment: CDR1 SGHTA and CDR2 FQGTGA. With 6 bases clipped from V and 6 bases from J, the junction kept 10 bases outside the gene matches. The CDR3 spans 14 residues.

This chain links TRBV7-3 with TRBJ2-7; 8 nucleotides agree with TRBD2. The TCR comes from a human donor with multiple sclerosis. Input material: CD4+ T cells from PBMCs. CDR3 protein: CASRRRTSPFEQYV. DNA for the CDR3: TGTGCCAGCAGACGAAGGACTAGCCCTTTCGAGCAGTACGTC.